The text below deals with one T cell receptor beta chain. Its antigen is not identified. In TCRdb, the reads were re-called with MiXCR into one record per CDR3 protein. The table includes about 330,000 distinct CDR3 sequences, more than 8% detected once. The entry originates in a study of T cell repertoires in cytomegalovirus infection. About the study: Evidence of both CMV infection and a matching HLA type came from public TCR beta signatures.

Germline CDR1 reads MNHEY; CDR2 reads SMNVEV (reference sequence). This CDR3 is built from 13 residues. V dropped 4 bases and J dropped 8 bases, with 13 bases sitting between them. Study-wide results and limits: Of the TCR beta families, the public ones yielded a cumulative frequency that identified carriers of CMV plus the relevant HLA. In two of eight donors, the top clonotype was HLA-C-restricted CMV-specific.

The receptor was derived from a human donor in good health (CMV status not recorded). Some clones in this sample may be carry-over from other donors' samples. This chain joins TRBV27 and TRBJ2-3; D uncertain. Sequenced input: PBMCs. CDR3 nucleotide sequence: TGTGCCAGCAGTTACCTTGGTAACCGTACGCAGTATTTT. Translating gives CASSYLGNRTQYF.